Shown below are 20 T cell receptor beta chains from a single sample sequenced in a study of shared clonotypes between healthy human individuals. Using immunoSEQ multiplex PCR, the repertoire was profiled, and TCRdb retains in-frame clones only, with some absent. Of 2.3 million or so clones in the sample, roughly 93% were seen once. Sequencing input: naive CD4+ T cells from PBMCs. The subset is: CD45RA+ positively selected. These receptors came from a young man in good health. Some clones in this sample may be carry-over from other donors' samples.

The chain has TRBV19 and TRBJ1-1, with D perhaps TRBD1 (6 bases). The germline CDR1 and CDR2 sequences are LNHDA and SQIVND (reference sequence). This CDR3 spans 13 amino acids. V was pared by 7 bases and J by 6 bases, with 15 bases between. In DNA form, the CDR3 reads TGTGCCAGTACCTCACGGGGGGGCGCTGAAGCTTTCTTT. It codes for CASTSRGGAEAFF.

Comments on this clone: The sample holds other DNA sequences that translate to the same CDR3. Here the CDR3 reads CASSLERGEAFF. The DNA for the CDR3 is TGCGCCAGCAGCTTGGAACGAGGCGAAGCTTTCTTT. The genes are TRBV5-1 and TRBJ1-1; D not certain. Per the germline V gene, CDR1 is SGHRS and CDR2 is YFSETQ. Trimming left V 0 bases short and J 8 bases short, with 8 bases between. This CDR3 spans 12 amino acids.

The chain combines TRBV14 with TRBJ2-7; possible D gene TRBD1, 6 bases. The CDR3 contains 13 residues. Trimming took off 4 bases at V and 2 bases at J, with 9 bases between the two ends. The germline CDR1 and CDR2 sequences are SGHDN and FVKESK. The CDR3, as DNA: TGTGCCAGCAGCCTTACAGGGACCTACGAGCAGTACTTC. It translates to CASSLTGTYEQYF. Full variable domain (missing parts from reference TRBV14 and TRBJ2-7): EAGVTQFPSHSVIEKGQTVTLRCDPISGHDNLYWYRRVMGKEIKFLLHFVKESKQDESGMPNNRFLAERTGGTYSTLKVQPAELEDSGVYFCASSLTGTYEQYFGPGTRLTVT.

The CDR3 DNA is TGTGCCAGCAGTTCCAGAGCAGGGTTTGATACGCAGTATTTT. Its translation is CASSSRAGFDTQYF. The V gene is TRBV6-6, the J gene TRBJ2-3; perhaps TRBD1 as D (5 bases). There are 14 residues in the CDR3. V shed 4 bases and J shed 6 bases, with 14 bases lying between them. Germline V CDR1 and CDR2: MNHNY, SVGAGI (reference sequence).

The V gene is TRBV7-9, the J gene TRBJ2-5, with TRBD2 as a possible D gene (5 bases). Germline V gives CDR1 SEHNR, CDR2 FQNEAQ (reference sequence). V was clipped by 4 bases and J by 2 bases, with 8 bases between them. This CDR3 has 13 amino acids. The CDR3 protein is CASSYGIQETQYF. DNA for the CDR3: TGTGCCAGCAGCTACGGGATACAAGAGACCCAGTACTTC.

The chain couples TRBV19 to TRBJ2-7; D unresolved. Germline V CDR1 and CDR2: LNHDA, SQIVND (reference sequence). CDR3 length equals 11 residues. V lost 3 bases, J lost 6 bases, and 6 bases lay in between. As DNA, the CDR3 is TGTGCCAGTAGTATTTACACCGAGCAGTACTTC. Amino acids: CASSIYTEQYF.

The chain combines TRBV6-1 with TRBJ1-1, with D unclear. Germline V gene sequence: CDR1 MNHNS, CDR2 SASEGT. V lost 6 bases and J 1 base, leaving 6 bases between the germline ends. The CDR3 has 12 residues. The CDR3 loop reads CASRVGNTEAFF. In nucleotides, the CDR3 is TGTGCCAGCAGGGTTGGGAACACTGAAGCTTTCTTT.

The chain combines TRBV10-1 with TRBJ2-7; TRBD2 might be the D (6 bases). Germline CDR1 and CDR2: WNHNN and SYGVQD (reference sequence). The V gene lost 4 bases and the J gene lost 4 bases, with 11 bases spanning the gap. The CDR3 extends over 13 amino acids. The CDR3, as DNA: TGCGCCAGCAGTGGGGGGACTGGGTACGAGCAGTACTTC. It is translated as CASSGGTGYEQYF.

V is TRBV27 and J is TRBJ2-7, with 8 positions matching TRBD1. The germline V gene has CDR1 MNHEY and CDR2 SMNVEV (reference sequence). Trimming cost V 3 bases and J 5 bases; bases outside gene matches: 6. The CDR3 loop spans 14 amino acids. DNA for the CDR3: TGTGCCAGCAGTTTGGCGGACAGGGTACACGAGCAGTACTTC. Translation gives CASSLADRVHEQYF.

This chain connects TRBV21-1 to TRBJ1-2. TRBV21-1 is noted as a pseudogene. The length of the CDR3 is 15 residues. CDR3 in amino acids: CASYLRSGQSYGYTF. The CDR3 region has the DNA TGTGCCAGCTACCTGCGGAGCGGACAATCCTATGGCTACACCTTC.

The V and J genes are TRBV5-4 and TRBJ2-6; TRBD2 matches 7 bases. The germline V gene has CDR1 SGHNT and CDR2 YYREEE (reference sequence). The trim removed 4 bases at V and 4 bases at J, leaving 8 bases unmatched. The CDR3 is 16 amino acids. CDR3 residues: CASSPGGGAGANVLTF. CDR3 bases: TGTGCCAGCAGCCCCGGGGGAGGGGCCGGGGCCAACGTCCTGACTTTC.

This chain uses TRBV6-5 with TRBJ1-5, with TRBD1 as a possible D gene (5 bases). The length of the CDR3 is 15 residues. The germline V gene encodes CDR1 MNHEY and CDR2 SVGAGI. Between the trimmed V and J ends, which lost 7 bases and 0 bases, there was a span of 13 bases. The CDR3 sequence: CASTKGVGSNQPQHF. The CDR3 nucleotides read TGTGCCAGCACCAAAGGGGTCGGTAGCAATCAGCCCCAGCATTTT.

The V and J genes are TRBV7-2 and TRBJ2-1; no reliable D call. Trimming stripped 5 bases from V and 5 bases from J, with 16 bases between. The germline V gene encodes CDR1 SGHTA and CDR2 FQGNSA. This CDR3 has 15 amino acids. CDR3 DNA sequence: TGTGCCAGCAGCCCTCGTCCTACAAAAAACAATGAGCAGTTCTTC. This sequence encodes CASSPRPTKNNEQFF.

V is TRBV27 and J is TRBJ1-2; the D gene is possibly TRBD1 (5 bases). Germline V gene data show CDR1 as MNHEY and CDR2 as SMNVEV (reference sequence). This CDR3 has 16 residues. The V end lost 2 bases, the J end lost 4 bases, and 17 bases lay between the germline ends. CDR3 loop: CASSLTPQGLVYGYTF. DNA of the CDR3: TGTGCCAGCAGTTTAACGCCGCAGGGTTTGGTCTATGGCTACACCTTC.

As regards this clone: Different DNA sequences within this sample yield the same CDR3. The chain is built from TRBV29-1 and TRBJ1-2, with D possibly being TRBD1 (5 bases). CDR3 size: 11 residues. From germline, CDR1 is SQVTM and CDR2 ANQGSEA. The ends were cut back, 6 bases at V and 4 bases at J, with 9 bases in the middle. The DNA for the CDR3 is TGCAGCGTCGGGACGGTCTATGGCTACACCTTC. It specifies CSVGTVYGYTF.

This clone appeared a single time. V and J are TRBV2 and TRBJ1-1; D uncertain. With 6 bases removed from V and 0 bases from J, the gap between germline ends came to 14 bases. CDR1 is SNHLY, CDR2 FYNNEI, per germline. CDR3 length equals 15 residues. The CDR3 DNA reads TGTGCCAGCAGAGAGAGCCGGGCCATGAACACTGAAGCTTTCTTT. Translating it yields CASRESRAMNTEAFF.

The CDR3 protein is CASSLRLAGLNEQFF. CDR3 bases: TGTGCCAGCAGCTTAAGGCTAGCGGGACTCAATGAGCAGTTCTTC. The genes are TRBV7-7 and TRBJ2-1; 9 nucleotides agree with TRBD2. Trimming removed 2 bases from V and 6 bases from J; junction bases left unmatched: 5. Germline-derived CDR1 and CDR2 are SSHAT and FNYEAQ (reference sequence). The CDR3 is 15 amino acids.

V is TRBV11-1 and J is TRBJ1-1; the D is unclear. Germline values: CDR1 SGHAT, CDR2 FQDESV (reference sequence). This CDR3 has 13 amino acids. Trimming removed 1 base from V and 6 bases from J, with 9 bases in between. The CDR3 here is CASSLVSRSEAFF. CDR3 DNA: TGTGCCAGCAGCTTAGTCTCCCGTTCTGAAGCTTTCTTT.

This rearrangement joins TRBV27 to TRBJ2-1, with TRBD1 matching 8 bases. This CDR3 has 17 amino acids. Germline values: CDR1 MNHEY, CDR2 SMNVEV (reference sequence). The V and J ends lost 5 bases and 1 base, in that order; junction bases with no gene match: 10. The CDR3 loop is CASSTSQGEWSYNEQFF. The CDR3 DNA sequence: TGTGCCAGCAGTACTTCACAGGGGGAGTGGTCCTACAATGAGCAGTTCTTC.

V is TRBV7-3 and J is TRBJ2-1, with a possible D match to TRBD2 (6 bases). The V end was cut by 3 bases, the J end by 1 base, with 7 bases between. The CDR3 consists of 14 residues. In germline, CDR1 is SGHTA, CDR2 FQGTGA. As DNA, the CDR3 is TGTGCCAGCAGCTTCGCGGGGTCCTACAATGAGCAGTTCTTC. It translates to CASSFAGSYNEQFF.